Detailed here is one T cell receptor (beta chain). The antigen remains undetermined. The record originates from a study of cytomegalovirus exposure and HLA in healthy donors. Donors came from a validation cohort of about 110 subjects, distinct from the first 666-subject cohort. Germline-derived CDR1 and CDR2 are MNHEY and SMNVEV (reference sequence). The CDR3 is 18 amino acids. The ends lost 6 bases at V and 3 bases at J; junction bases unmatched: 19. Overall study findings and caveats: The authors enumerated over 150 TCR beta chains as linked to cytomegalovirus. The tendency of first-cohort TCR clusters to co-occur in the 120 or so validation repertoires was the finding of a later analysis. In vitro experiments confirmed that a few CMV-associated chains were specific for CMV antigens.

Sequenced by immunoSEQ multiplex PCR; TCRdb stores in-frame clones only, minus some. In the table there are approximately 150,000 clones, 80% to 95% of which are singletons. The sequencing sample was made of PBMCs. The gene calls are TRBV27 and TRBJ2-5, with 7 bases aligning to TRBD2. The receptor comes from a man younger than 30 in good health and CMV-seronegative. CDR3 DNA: TGTGCCAGCAGAGAAGGGAGGGGCTGGCGGCAGGGAGAAGAGACCCAGTACTTC. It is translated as CASREGRGWRQGEETQYF.